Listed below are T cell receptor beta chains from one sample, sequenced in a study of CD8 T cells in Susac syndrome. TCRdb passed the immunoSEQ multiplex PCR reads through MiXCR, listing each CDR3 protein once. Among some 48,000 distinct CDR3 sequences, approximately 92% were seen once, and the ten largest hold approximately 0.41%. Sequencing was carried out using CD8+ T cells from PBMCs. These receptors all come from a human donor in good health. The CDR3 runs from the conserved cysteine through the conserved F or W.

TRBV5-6	CASSARGQGRYEQYF
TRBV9	CASSAGTATYEQYF
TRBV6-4	CASSDLPGQGANLRFF
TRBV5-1	CASSLGQGRNEQFF
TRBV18	CASSTSTGWETEAFF
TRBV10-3	CAISENEAGPYNEQFF
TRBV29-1	CSVEPRAQPTQYF
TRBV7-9	CASSLGGRTTHLNYGYTF
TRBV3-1	CASSQFGAGGITDTQYF
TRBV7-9	CASSLVRAGYEQYF
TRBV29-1	CSVEDLGFEQFF
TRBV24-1	CATSDSNEQFF
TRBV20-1	CSAFGTSGTLGYEQYF
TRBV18	CASSLGQADNSPLHF
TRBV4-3	CASSQDRGGTQYF
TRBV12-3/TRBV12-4	CASSLRPEGAEAFF
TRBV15	CATSRGTIAQETQYF
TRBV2	CARSPSRERYTGELFF
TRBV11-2	CASSLRVLADPYEQYF
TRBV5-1	CASSLEGGGTEAFF
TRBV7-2	CASSSGLYTEAFF
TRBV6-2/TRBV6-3	CASSYGQASSSYEQYF
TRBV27	CASSSDGASDEQYF
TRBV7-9	CASSLDLVAEAFF
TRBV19	CASRLGSSYNKQFF
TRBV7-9	CASRGGGFLDGYTF
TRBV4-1	CASSWNSGDNEQFF